These T cell receptor beta chains were read from a single sample in a study of blood T cell repertoires in COVID-19. Repertoires were generated with immunoSEQ multiplex PCR, while TCRdb's copy carries only in-frame clones and drops some. The repertoire holds roughly 310,000 clones, with 90% as singletons. Sequencing was done on a sample of peripheral blood. These receptors came from a young woman with COVID-19, enrolled during active disease. The CDR3 runs from the conserved cysteine through the conserved F or W. Fields, in order: CDR3 protein, CDR3 DNA, D gene, J gene, V gene, clone size. A D gene is named only where the DNA matches it firmly. Size tells how often a clone was seen (once, few, many) or the class of an expanded clone, and some rows leave it out.

CASSGRRQTSGNTIYF | TGTGCCAGTAGTGGACGAAGACAGACCTCTGGAAACACCATATATTTT | NA | TRBJ1-3 | TRBV19 | few
CASSPRRDQPQHF | TGTGCCAGCAGCCCTCGGAGAGATCAGCCCCAGCATTTT | NA | TRBJ1-5 | TRBV6-6 | NA
CARSTDGYTF | TGCGCCAGGTCGACAGATGGCTACACCTTC | NA | TRBJ1-2 | TRBV5-1 | many
CASSQTLVSNEQFF | TGCGCCAGCAGCCAGACACTAGTTTCCAATGAGCAGTTCTTC | NA | TRBJ2-1 | TRBV4-1 | once
CASSPFRGTDTQYF | TGTGCCAGCAGCCCCTTCAGGGGGACAGATACGCAGTATTTT | TRBD1 | TRBJ2-3 | TRBV7-6 | NA
CASSPDSLNTEAFF | TGTGCCAGCAGTCCGGACAGTTTGAACACTGAAGCTTTCTTT | NA | TRBJ1-1 | TRBV7-9 | NA
CASSHGDRGRTGELFF | TGTGCCAGCAGTCATGGGGACAGGGGGCGCACCGGGGAGCTGTTTTTT | TRBD1 | TRBJ2-2 | TRBV28 | NA
CASSPQTNYNEQFF | TGTGCCAGCAGCCCCCAGACTAACTACAATGAGCAGTTCTTC | NA | TRBJ2-1 | TRBV7-9 | NA
CASRDRSLYEQYF | TGTGCCAGCAGGGACAGGAGCTTATACGAGCAGTACTTC | TRBD1 | TRBJ2-7 | TRBV11-1 | once
CAWSVRGNRSPLHF | TGTGCCTGGAGTGTAAGGGGGAATCGGTCACCCCTCCACTTT | NA | TRBJ1-6 | TRBV30 | once
CASSLGLAGEVPYEQYF | TGTGCCAGCAGCCTGGGACTAGCGGGAGAGGTGCCCTACGAGCAGTACTTC | TRBD2 | TRBJ2-7 | TRBV11-3 | NA
CASSPGGFAGGSGANVLTF | TGTGCCAGCAGCCCCGGGGGGTTCGCGGGAGGGTCTGGGGCCAACGTCCTGACTTTC | TRBD2 | TRBJ2-6 | TRBV7-3 | NA
CASSIEFAGGPSYNEQFF | TGTGCCAGTAGTATAGAATTTGCGGGAGGGCCTTCCTACAATGAGCAGTTCTTC | TRBD2 | TRBJ2-1 | TRBV19 | NA
CASSEIAGTGQEEQYF | TGTGCCAGCAGTGAGATAGCCGGGACAGGGCAGGAAGAGCAGTACTTC | TRBD1 | TRBJ2-7 | TRBV6-1 | few
CASSYGDRGNYGYTF | TGTGCCAGCAGTTACGGGGACAGGGGAAACTATGGCTACACCTTC | TRBD1 | TRBJ1-2 | TRBV6-5 | few
CASTPERATNQPQHF | TGTGCCAGCACCCCCGAGAGGGCAACCAATCAGCCCCAGCATTTT | NA | TRBJ1-5 | TRBV2 | NA
CASSGSLRTGAETQYF | TGTGCCAGCAGTGGGAGTCTCCGGACAGGGGCAGAGACCCAGTACTTC | TRBD1 | TRBJ2-5 | TRBV2 | NA
CASSQVRAPRRETQYF | TGTGCCAGCAGCCAAGTTCGCGCCCCAAGGCGGGAGACCCAGTACTTC | NA | TRBJ2-5 | TRBV3-1/TRBV3-2 | NA
CAWSIGSGYTF | TGTGCCTGGAGTATAGGGAGCGGCTACACCTTC | NA | TRBJ1-2 | TRBV30 | NA
CASRFRDSEAFF | TGTGCCAGTAGATTCCGGGACTCTGAAGCTTTCTTT | NA | TRBJ1-1 | TRBV19 | NA
CASSRRQGAGNTIYF | TGTGCCAGCAGCCGTCGACAGGGTGCTGGAAACACCATATATTTT | TRBD1 | TRBJ1-3 | TRBV3-1/TRBV3-2 | once
CASSLSAGDQPQHF | TGTGCCAGCAGCTTATCCGCCGGAGATCAGCCCCAGCATTTT | NA | TRBJ1-5 | TRBV7-9 | few
CASSPGTGGFYEQYF | TGTGCCAGCAGTCCAGGGACAGGGGGCTTCTACGAGCAGTACTTC | TRBD1 | TRBJ2-7 | TRBV27 | NA
CASSYSLARLYEQYF | TGTGCCAGCAGTTACTCACTAGCGCGTCTTTACGAGCAGTACTTC | TRBD2 | TRBJ2-7 | TRBV6-5 | NA
CAISPDRGDYGYTF | TGTGCCATCAGCCCCGACAGGGGAGACTATGGCTACACCTTC | TRBD1 | TRBJ1-2 | TRBV10-3 | NA